These T cell receptor beta chains were read from a single sample in a study of blood T cell repertoires in COVID-19. Some clones are missing from TCRdb's copy, which holds only in-frame ones; the method was immunoSEQ multiplex PCR. The sample yields about 20,000 clones, 70% to 90% seen once. The specimen sequenced was PBMCs or T cells enriched from blood (not recorded which). The source is a woman in her twenties or thirties who had recovered from COVID-19. Each CDR3 is given with its conserved first and last residue. D genes are given only for firm matches. Some rows mark clone size as missing; the rest say once, few, many or name a class of expanded clone.

NA	TRBV4-3	TRBJ1-1	medium-sized	CASSQEHPGTTEAFF	TGCGCCAGCAGCCAAGAACATCCGGGTACCACTGAAGCTTTCTTT
TRBD1	TRBV2	TRBJ2-2	NA	CASTRTGDTGELFF	TGTGCCAGCACCCGGACAGGGGACACCGGGGAGCTGTTTTTT
NA	TRBV2	TRBJ1-5	once	CASSEGGRRGNQPQHF	TGTGCCAGCAGTGAAGGGGGCAGACGAGGCAATCAGCCCCAGCATTTT
NA	TRBV5-4	TRBJ2-7	NA	CASSLGVGSSYEQYF	TGTGCCAGCAGCTTGGGGGTAGGGAGCTCCTACGAGCAGTACTTC
TRBD2	TRBV7-9	TRBJ2-7	NA	CASSLGTSYYEQYF	TGTGCCAGCAGCTTAGGGACTAGTTACTACGAGCAGTACTTC
NA	TRBV6-2/TRBV6-3	TRBJ1-1	few	CASSYSQGLDAFF	TGTGCCAGCAGTTACTCCCAGGGCCTGGACGCTTTCTTT
TRBD1	TRBV3-1/TRBV3-2	TRBJ1-1	NA	CASSRQGKDTEAFF	TGTGCCAGCAGCCGACAGGGGAAGGACACTGAAGCTTTCTTT
NA	TRBV6-5	TRBJ1-5	NA	CASSYSEDNQPQHF	TGTGCCAGCAGTTACTCCGAGGATAATCAGCCCCAGCATTTT
NA	TRBV24-1	TRBJ2-3	NA	CATSEPGQTSTDTQYF	TGTGCCACCAGTGAGCCTGGACAGACTAGCACAGATACGCAGTATTTT
NA	TRBV7-9	TRBJ1-6	NA	CASSLAGGPNSPLHF	TGTGCCAGCAGCTTAGCGGGAGGCCCGAATTCACCCCTCCACTTT
NA	TRBV5-1	TRBJ1-2	NA	CASSSGLDNYGYTF	TGCGCCAGCAGCTCGGGACTGGATAACTATGGCTACACCTTC
NA	TRBV4-1	TRBJ2-3	NA	CASSHPGSDTQYF	TGCGCCAGCAGCCACCCAGGGTCGGATACGCAGTATTTT
NA	TRBV28	TRBJ2-5	NA	CASSKQGRQETQYF	TGTGCCAGCAGTAAACAGGGACGGCAAGAGACCCAGTACTTC
TRBD1	TRBV7-8	TRBJ2-7	NA	CASSFGQARGGEQYF	TGTGCCAGCAGCTTTGGACAGGCCAGAGGGGGAGAGCAGTACTTC
NA	TRBV7-8	TRBJ1-5	NA	CASSSRTVNQPQHF	TGTGCCAGCAGCTCACGGACAGTAAATCAGCCCCAGCATTTT
NA	TRBV5-1	TRBJ1-6	NA	CASRQFGPLHF	TGCGCCAGTCGACAGTTCGGACCCCTCCACTTT
TRBD1	TRBV18	TRBJ2-1	NA	CASSPKGQGNEQFF	TGTGCCAGCTCACCAAAGGGACAGGGAAATGAGCAGTTCTTC
NA	TRBV3-1/TRBV3-2	TRBJ2-1	NA	CASSSVENEQFF	TGTGCCAGCAGCTCCGTTGAGAATGAGCAGTTCTTC
NA	TRBV3-1/TRBV3-2	TRBJ2-4	NA	CASSHGSPICKKNIQYF	TGTGCCAGCAGCCATGGTAGTCCCATTTGCAAAAAAAACATTCAGTACTTC
TRBD2	TRBV5-1	TRBJ2-2	NA	CASSTGLAGGRTGELFF	TGCGCCAGCAGCACCGGACTAGCGGGGGGTAGAACCGGGGAGCTGTTTTTT
TRBD1	TRBV30	TRBJ1-6	once	CAWRGTGLPNGSPLHF	TGTGCCTGGAGAGGGACAGGGCTCCCCAACGGCTCACCCCTCCACTTT
TRBD2	TRBV7-8	TRBJ2-1	NA	CASSLGASGGNEQFF	TGTGCCAGCAGCCTAGGGGCTAGCGGGGGGAATGAGCAGTTCTTC
TRBD1	TRBV10-3	TRBJ2-7	once	CAISDGGAGQGMWLYEQYF	TGTGCCATCAGTGACGGTGGAGCGGGACAGGGAATGTGGCTCTACGAGCAGTACTTC
NA	TRBV30	TRBJ2-5	NA	CAWSSRETQYF	TGTGCCTGGAGTTCCCGGGAGACCCAGTACTTC
TRBD1	TRBV12-3/TRBV12-4	TRBJ1-2	once	CASTENRGYGYTF	TGTGCCAGCACCGAAAACAGGGGGTATGGCTACACCTTC
NA	TRBV28	TRBJ2-7	NA	CASRSFKQGEGEQYF	TGTGCCAGCAGATCATTTAAACAGGGGGAGGGCGAGCAGTACTTC
TRBD1	TRBV18	TRBJ2-5	NA	CASSPQGAETQYF	TGTGCCAGCTCACCGCAGGGGGCGGAGACCCAGTACTTC
NA	TRBV12-5	TRBJ1-2	NA	CASGLAEGYYTF	TGTGCTAGTGGTTTGGCCGAGGGATACTACACCTTC
TRBD1	TRBV6-5	TRBJ2-1	NA	CASSSGTANEQFF	TGTGCCAGCAGTTCAGGGACAGCGAATGAGCAGTTCTTC
TRBD1	TRBV4-3	TRBJ1-4	NA	CASSQGQGSNEKLFF	TGCGCCAGCAGCCAAGGACAGGGGTCTAATGAAAAACTGTTTTTT
TRBD2	TRBV23-1	TRBJ2-7	NA	CASSHHLWVLLKPGGPYEQYF	TGCGCCAGCAGTCATCACCTTTGGGTCCTCTTAAAGCCGGGGGGGCCCTACGAGCAGTACTTC
NA	TRBV29-1	TRBJ2-7	NA	CSVDPQLSYEQYF	TGCAGCGTTGATCCCCAACTCTCCTACGAGCAGTACTTC
TRBD1	TRBV6-1	TRBJ2-7	NA	CASSYVTGLYEQYF	TGTGCCAGCAGTTATGTGACAGGGCTGTACGAGCAGTACTTC
TRBD1	TRBV28	TRBJ1-1	NA	CASSPGTGPNTEAFF	TGTGCCAGCAGTCCCGGGACAGGGCCGAACACTGAAGCTTTCTTT
NA	TRBV27	TRBJ2-7	NA	CASSSGGEQYF	TGTGCCAGCAGTTCAGGTGGGGAGCAGTACTTC